The subject of this entry is one T cell receptor beta chain. Its antigen remains unknown. Generated by immunoSEQ multiplex PCR, the TCRdb table keeps only in-frame clones and is missing some. Among approximately 2.4 million clones, under 97% were seen once, and the ten largest hold over 0.1%. Donors were healthy HIV-negative adults without recently reported acute infections or vaccinations. The sample belongs to a study of shared clonotypes between healthy human individuals. For the study at large: Per-donor plates numbered three CD4 naive, three CD4 memory, two CD8 naive and one CD8 memory. Study-wide points: Several donors shared approximately 5% of their naive CD4 clonotypes.

V lost 5 bases, J lost 1 base, and 13 bases lay in between. The CDR3 sequence is 15 residues long. CDR1 and CDR2 from the germline V gene are SGHVS and FQNEAQ. The TCR comes from a man aged 18 to 30 in good health. Sequencing was performed on naive CD4+ T cells sorted from blood. Documented subset: CD45RA+ positively selected. The J gene is TRBJ2-3, the V gene TRBV7-8, with unresolved D. The CDR3 spells CASSRQGIGTDTQYF. In DNA, the CDR3 is TGTGCCAGCAGCCGGCAAGGGATCGGCACAGATACGCAGTATTTT.